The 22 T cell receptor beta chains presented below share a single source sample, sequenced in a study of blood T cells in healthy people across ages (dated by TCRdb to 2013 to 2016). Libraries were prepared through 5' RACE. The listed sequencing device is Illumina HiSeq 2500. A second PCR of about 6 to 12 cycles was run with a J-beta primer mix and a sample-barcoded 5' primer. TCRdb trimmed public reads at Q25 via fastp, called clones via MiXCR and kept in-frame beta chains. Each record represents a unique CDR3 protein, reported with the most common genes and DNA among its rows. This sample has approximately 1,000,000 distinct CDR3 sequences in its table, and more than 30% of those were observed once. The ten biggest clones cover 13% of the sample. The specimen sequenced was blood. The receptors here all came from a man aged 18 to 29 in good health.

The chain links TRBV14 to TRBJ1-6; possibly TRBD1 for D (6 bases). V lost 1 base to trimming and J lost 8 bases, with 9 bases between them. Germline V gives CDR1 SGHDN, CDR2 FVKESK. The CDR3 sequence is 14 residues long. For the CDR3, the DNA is TGTGCCAGCAGCCAAGGACAGGCCTATTCACCCCTCCACTTT. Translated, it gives CASSQGQAYSPLHF.

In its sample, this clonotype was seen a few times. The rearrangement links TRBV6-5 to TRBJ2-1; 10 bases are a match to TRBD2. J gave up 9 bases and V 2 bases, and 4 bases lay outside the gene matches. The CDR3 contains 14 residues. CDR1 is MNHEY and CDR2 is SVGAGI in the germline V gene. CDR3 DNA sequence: TGTGCCAGCAGTTACGGGGCTAGCGGGGGTGAGCAGTTCTTC. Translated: CASSYGASGGEQFF.

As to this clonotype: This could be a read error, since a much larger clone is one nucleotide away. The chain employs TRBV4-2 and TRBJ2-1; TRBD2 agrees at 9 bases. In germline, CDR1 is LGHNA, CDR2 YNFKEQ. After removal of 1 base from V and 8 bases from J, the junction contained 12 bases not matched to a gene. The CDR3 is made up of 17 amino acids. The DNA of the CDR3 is TGTGCCAGCAGCCAAGCGGCTAGCGGGGAGGATATCGATGAGCAGTTCTTC. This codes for CASSQAASGEDIDEQFF.

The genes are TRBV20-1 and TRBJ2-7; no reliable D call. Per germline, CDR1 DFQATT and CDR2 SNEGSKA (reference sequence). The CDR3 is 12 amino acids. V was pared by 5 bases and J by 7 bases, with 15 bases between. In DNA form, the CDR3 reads TGCAGTGCTTTTGTAAGTGAGAATGAGCAGTACTTC. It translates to CSAFVSENEQYF.

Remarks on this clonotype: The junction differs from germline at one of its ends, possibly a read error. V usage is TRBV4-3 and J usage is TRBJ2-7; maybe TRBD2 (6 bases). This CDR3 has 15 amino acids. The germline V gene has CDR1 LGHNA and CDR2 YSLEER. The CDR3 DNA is TGCGCCGGCAGCCAAGGAGGGAGCAAGTCCTACGAGCAGTACTTC. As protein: CAGSQGGSKSYEQYF.

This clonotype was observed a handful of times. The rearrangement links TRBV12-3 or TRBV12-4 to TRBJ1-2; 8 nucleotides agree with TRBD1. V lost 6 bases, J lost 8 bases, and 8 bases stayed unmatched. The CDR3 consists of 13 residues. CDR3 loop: CASRDWTGYGYTF. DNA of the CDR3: TGTGCCAGCAGGGACTGGACAGGGTACGGCTACACCTTC.

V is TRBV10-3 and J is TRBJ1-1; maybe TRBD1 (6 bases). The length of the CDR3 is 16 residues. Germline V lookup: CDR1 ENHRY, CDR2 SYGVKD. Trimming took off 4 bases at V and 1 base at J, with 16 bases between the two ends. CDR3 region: CAISGSRDNPNTEAFF. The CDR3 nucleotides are TGTGCCATCAGTGGCTCCCGGGACAACCCGAACACTGAAGCTTTCTTT.

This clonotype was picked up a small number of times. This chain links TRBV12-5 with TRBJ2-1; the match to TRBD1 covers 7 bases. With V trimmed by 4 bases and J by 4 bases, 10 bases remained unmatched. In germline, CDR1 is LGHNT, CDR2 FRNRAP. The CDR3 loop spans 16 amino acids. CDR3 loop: CASGSMTGLVYNEQFF. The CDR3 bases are TGTGCTAGTGGTTCTATGACAGGGCTAGTTTACAATGAGCAGTTCTTC.

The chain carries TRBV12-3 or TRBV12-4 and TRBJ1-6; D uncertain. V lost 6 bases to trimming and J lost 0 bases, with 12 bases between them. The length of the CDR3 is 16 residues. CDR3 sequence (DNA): TGTGCCAGCAGCCGTCGGCCCGGCTCCTATAATTCACCCCTCCACTTT. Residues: CASSRRPGSYNSPLHF.

The CDR3 is CASSQTASTTQYF. The CDR3 coding sequence is TGTGCCAGCAGCCAAACGGCTTCTACTACGCAGTATTTT. The chain uses TRBV27 and TRBJ2-3; D is uncertain. Germline V gene data show CDR1 as MNHEY and CDR2 as SMNVEV (reference sequence). Deletions cut 6 bases from V and 8 bases from J, with 15 bases between. This CDR3 is built from 13 residues.

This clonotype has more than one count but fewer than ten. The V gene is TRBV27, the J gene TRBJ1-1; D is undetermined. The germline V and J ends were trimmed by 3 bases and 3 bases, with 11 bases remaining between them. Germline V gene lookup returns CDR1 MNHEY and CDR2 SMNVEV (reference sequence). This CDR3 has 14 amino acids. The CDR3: CASSLEPGDTEAFF. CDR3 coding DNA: TGTGCCAGCAGTTTGGAACCGGGAGACACTGAAGCTTTCTTT.

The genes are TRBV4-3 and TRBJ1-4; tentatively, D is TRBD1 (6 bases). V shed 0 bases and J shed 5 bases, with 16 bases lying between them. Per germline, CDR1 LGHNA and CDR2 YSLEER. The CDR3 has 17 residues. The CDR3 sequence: CASSQDHLGQLNEKLFF. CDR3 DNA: TGCGCCAGCAGCCAAGATCATCTCGGACAGTTAAATGAAAAACTGTTTTTT.

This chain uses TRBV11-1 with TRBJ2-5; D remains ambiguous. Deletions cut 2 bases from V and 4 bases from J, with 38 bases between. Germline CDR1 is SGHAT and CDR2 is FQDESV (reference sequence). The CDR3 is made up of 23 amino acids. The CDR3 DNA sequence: TGTGCCAGCAGCTTATTGCGGCTCATAGCCTCAGGTCGAAGGCCACGGTCAGGAGAGACCCAGTACTTC. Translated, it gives CASSLLRLIASGRRPRSGETQYF.

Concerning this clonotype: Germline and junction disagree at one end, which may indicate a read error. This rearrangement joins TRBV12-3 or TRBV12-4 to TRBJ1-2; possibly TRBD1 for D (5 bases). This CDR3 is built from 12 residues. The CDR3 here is CVSRRGGSGYTF. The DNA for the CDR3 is TGTGTCAGCCGCCGCGGGGGGTCTGGCTACACCTTC.

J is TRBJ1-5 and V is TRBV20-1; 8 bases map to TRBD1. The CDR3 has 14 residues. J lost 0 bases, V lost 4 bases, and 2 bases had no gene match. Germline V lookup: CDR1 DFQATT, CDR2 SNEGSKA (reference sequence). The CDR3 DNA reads TGCAGTGCTACTGACAGGGGTAGCAATCAGCCCCAGCATTTT. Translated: CSATDRGSNQPQHF.

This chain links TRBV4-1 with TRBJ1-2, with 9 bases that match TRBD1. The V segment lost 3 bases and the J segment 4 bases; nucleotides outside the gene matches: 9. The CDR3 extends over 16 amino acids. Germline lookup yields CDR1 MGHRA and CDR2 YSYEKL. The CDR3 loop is CASSHAGTGTPYGYTF. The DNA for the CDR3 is TGCGCCAGCAGCCATGCCGGGACAGGGACACCCTATGGCTACACCTTC.

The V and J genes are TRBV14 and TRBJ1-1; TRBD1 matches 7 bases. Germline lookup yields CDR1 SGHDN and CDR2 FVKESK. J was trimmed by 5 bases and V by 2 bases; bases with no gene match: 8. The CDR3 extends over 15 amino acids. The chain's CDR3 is CASSQTRTGGTEAFF. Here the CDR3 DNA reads TGTGCCAGCAGCCAAACCAGGACAGGAGGGACTGAAGCTTTCTTT. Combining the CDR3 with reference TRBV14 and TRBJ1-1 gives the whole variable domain EAGVTQFPSHSVIEKGQTVTLRCDPISGHDNLYWYRRVMGKEIKFLLHFVKESKQDESGMPNNRFLAERTGGTYSTLKVQPAELEDSGVYFCASSQTRTGGTEAFFGQGTRLTVV.

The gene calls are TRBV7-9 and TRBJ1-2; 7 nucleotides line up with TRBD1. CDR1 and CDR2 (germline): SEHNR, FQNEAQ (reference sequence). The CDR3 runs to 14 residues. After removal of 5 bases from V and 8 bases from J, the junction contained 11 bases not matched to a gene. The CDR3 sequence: CASSVERGHGGYTF. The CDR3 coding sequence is TGTGCCAGCAGCGTAGAAAGGGGGCATGGAGGCTACACCTTC.

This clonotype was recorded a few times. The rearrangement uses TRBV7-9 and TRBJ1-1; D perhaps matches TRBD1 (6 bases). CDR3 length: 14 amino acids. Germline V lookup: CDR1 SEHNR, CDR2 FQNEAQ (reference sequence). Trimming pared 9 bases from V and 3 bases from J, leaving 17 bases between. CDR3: CASQTGLGDTEAFF. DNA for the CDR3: TGTGCCAGTCAAACAGGGTTAGGTGACACTGAAGCTTTCTTT.

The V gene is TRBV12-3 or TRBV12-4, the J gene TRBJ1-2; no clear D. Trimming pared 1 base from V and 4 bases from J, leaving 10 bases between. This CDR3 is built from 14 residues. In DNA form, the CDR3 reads TGTGCCAGCAGTTTAGGTCGAGTTGGCTATGGCTACACCTTC. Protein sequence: CASSLGRVGYGYTF.

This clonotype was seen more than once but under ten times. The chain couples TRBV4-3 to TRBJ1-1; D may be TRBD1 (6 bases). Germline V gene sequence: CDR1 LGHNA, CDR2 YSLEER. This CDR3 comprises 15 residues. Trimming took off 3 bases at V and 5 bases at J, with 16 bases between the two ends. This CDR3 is CASSHDSGVRTEAFF. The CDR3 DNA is TGCGCCAGCAGCCATGACTCAGGGGTAAGGACTGAAGCTTTCTTT.

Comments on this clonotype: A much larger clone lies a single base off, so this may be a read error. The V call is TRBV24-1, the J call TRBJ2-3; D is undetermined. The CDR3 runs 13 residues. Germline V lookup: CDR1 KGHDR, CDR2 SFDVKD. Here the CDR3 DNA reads TGTGCCACCAGTGTTTTGCACCGGGATACGCAGTATTTT. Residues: CATSVLHRDTQYF.